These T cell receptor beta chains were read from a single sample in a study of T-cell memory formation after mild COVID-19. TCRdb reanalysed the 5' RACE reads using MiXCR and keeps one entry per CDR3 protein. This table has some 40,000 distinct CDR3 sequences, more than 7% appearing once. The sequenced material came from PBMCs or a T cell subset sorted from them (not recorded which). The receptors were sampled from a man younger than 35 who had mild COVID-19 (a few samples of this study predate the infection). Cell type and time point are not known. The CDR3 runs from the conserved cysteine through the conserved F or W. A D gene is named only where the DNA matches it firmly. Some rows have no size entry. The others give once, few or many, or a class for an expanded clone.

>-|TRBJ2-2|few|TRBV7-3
TGTGCCAGCAGCTTATCCCGGGGGGCCACCGGGGAGCTGTTTTTT
CASSLSRGATGELFF
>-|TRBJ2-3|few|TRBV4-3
TGCGCCAGCAGCTTTATGGACGTCAGCACAGATACGCAGTATTTT
CASSFMDVSTDTQYF
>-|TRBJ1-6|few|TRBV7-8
TGTGCCAGCAGCGCCCCGGGGAGGTCCTATAATTCACCCCTCCACTTT
CASSAPGRSYNSPLHF
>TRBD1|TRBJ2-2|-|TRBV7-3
TGTGCCAGCAGCAGGGGGCTCACCGGGGAGCTGTTTTTT
CASSRGLTGELFF
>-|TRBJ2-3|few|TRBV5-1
TGCGCCAGCAGCTTTCAGAACCGACAGACAGATACGCAGTATTTT
CASSFQNRQTDTQYF
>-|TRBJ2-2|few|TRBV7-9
TGTGCCAGCAGCCCCGGCGCGGGATTCACCGGGGAGCTGTTTTTT
CASSPGAGFTGELFF
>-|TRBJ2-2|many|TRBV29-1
TGCAGCGTTGAGGGCACGAACACCGGGGAGCTGTTTTTT
CSVEGTNTGELFF
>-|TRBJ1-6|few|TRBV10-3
TGTGCCATCAGTGAGTCGGCGGGGACGGAGAATTCACCCCTCCACTTT
CAISESAGTENSPLHF
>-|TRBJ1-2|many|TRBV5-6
TGTGCCAGCAGCCCGAGATTCTATGGCTACACCTTC
CASSPRFYGYTF
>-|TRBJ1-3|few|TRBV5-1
TGCGCCAGCACATCAGGGGAAGTCCCTGGAAACACCATATATTTT
CASTSGEVPGNTIYF
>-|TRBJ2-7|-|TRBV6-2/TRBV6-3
TGTGCCAGCAGCGAGACAGGCTACGAGCAGTACTTC
CASSETGYEQYF
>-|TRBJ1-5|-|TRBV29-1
TGCAGCGTCTCCGGGTCCGTCCCTAATCAGCCCCAGCATTTT
CSVSGSVPNQPQHF
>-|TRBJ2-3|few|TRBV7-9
TGTGCCAGCAGCCCCCGGGCCCTCACAGATACGCAGTATTTT
CASSPRALTDTQYF
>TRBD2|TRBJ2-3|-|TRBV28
TGTGCCAGCAAGCGGGGTATTAGCACAGATACGCAGTATTTT
CASKRGISTDTQYF
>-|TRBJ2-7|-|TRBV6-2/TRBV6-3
TGTGCCAGCAGTCCATGGGGGGCGAACTACGAGCAGTACTTC
CASSPWGANYEQYF
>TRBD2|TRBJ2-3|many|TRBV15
TGTGCCACCAGCAGGACTAGCGGGGGGGCACTCGCAGATACGCAGTATTTT
CATSRTSGGALADTQYF
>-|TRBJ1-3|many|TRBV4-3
TGCGCCAGCAGCCAAGATACGGGAAACACCATATATTTT
CASSQDTGNTIYF
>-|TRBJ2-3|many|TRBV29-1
TGCAGCGTTGAAGTGGGCGCGACTTCTAGCACAGATACGCAGTATTTT
CSVEVGATSSTDTQYF
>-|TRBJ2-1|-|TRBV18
TGTGCCAGCGGAGGGTACTCAGGGAATGAGCAGTTCTTC
CASGGYSGNEQFF
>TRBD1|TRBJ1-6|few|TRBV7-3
TGTGCCAGCAGCTTAAGACAGGGCGATTCACCCCTCCACTTT
CASSLRQGDSPLHF
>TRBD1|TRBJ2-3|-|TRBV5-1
TGCGCCAGCAGCTACGGACAGGGGGCTTACTCTAGCACAGATACGCAGTATTTT
CASSYGQGAYSSTDTQYF
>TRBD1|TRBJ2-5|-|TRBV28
TGTGCCAGCAGTGTCTCTGGACAGGTCATTTACTTC
CASSVSGQVIYF
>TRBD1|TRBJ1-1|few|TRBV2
TGTGCCAGCAGTCTCAGACAGGGAAACACTGAAGCTTTCTTT
CASSLRQGNTEAFF
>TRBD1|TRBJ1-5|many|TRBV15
TGTGCCACCAGCGCCGACAGGGCAGGGGATTACCAGCATTTT
CATSADRAGDYQHF
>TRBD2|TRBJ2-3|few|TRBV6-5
TGTGCCAGCAGTTACAGGCTACTAGCGGGGGGGACAGATACGCAGTATTTT
CASSYRLLAGGTDTQYF
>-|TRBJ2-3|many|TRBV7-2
TGTGCCAGCAGCTTAAGCCGGCAAGATACGCAGTATTTT
CASSLSRQDTQYF
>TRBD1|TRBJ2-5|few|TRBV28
TGTGCCAGCAGTCCCGGACAGGGATCGGGAGAGACCCAGTACTTC
CASSPGQGSGETQYF
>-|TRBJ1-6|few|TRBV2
TGTGCCAGCAATGCCGCATTATATAATTCACCCCTCCACTTT
CASNAALYNSPLHF
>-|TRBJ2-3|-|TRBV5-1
TGCGCCAGCAGCTTGGAGCAACTGGGCACAGATACGCAGTATTTT
CASSLEQLGTDTQYF
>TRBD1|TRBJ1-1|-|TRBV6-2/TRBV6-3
TGTGCCAGCAGTATCCGACCACAGGGGTCTATTAACACTGAAGCTTTCTTT
CASSIRPQGSINTEAFF
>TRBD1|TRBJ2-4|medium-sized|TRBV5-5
TGTGCCAGCAGCTTCAGGACAGGACTAGCCAAAAACATTCAGTACTTC
CASSFRTGLAKNIQYF
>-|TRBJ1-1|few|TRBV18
TGTGCCAGCTCACCGGGGGGGAGCCTGGACAGCGATTTT
CASSPGGSLDSDF
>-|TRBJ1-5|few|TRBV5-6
TGTGCCAGCAAAGCCGGGGGGAGCAATCAGCCCCAGCATTTT
CASKAGGSNQPQHF
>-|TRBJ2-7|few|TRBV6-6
TGTGCCAGCAGTTACACCGTTCTCCGGGTTGAGCAGTACTTC
CASSYTVLRVEQYF
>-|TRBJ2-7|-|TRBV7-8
TGTGCCAGGACTAGGATGTTGGGCGCAGGATCCCCCTGCGAGCAGTACTTC
CARTRMLGAGSPCEQYF
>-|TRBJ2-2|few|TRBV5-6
TGTGCCAGCAGCGCGGACCGAGCCCCCGGGGAGCTGTTTTTT
CASSADRAPGELFF
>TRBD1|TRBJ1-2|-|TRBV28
TGTGCCAGCAGACTCGGGACAGACTATGGCTACACCTTC
CASRLGTDYGYTF
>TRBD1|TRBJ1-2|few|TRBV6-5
TGTGCCAGCAGTTGGACAGGGAACTATGGCTACACCTTC
CASSWTGNYGYTF
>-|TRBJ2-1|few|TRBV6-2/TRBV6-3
TGTGCCAGCAGTTACTCTCCCCCCGGAGGGGTCTACAATGAGCAGTTCTTC
CASSYSPPGGVYNEQFF
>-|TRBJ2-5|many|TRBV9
TGTGCCAGCAGCGTAGGGCAGGGGAGAGAGACCCAGTACTTC
CASSVGQGRETQYF
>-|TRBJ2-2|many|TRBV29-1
TGCAGCGTTGAAAAGGGGGCCGGGGAGCTGTTTTTT
CSVEKGAGELFF
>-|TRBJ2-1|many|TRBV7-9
TGTGCCAGCAGTCCGGGGGTCTACAATGAGCAGTTCTTC
CASSPGVYNEQFF
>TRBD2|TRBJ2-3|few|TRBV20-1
TGCAGTGCTAGGGCGACTAGCGCAGATACGCAGTATTTT
CSARATSADTQYF
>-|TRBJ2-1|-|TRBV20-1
TGCAGTGCTAGAGATCTGCCCAGGGATACCTACAATGAGCAGTTCTTC
CSARDLPRDTYNEQFF
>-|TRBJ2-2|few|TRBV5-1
TGCGCCAGCAGCTTGGAGTGGGACACCGGGGAGCTGTTTTTT
CASSLEWDTGELFF
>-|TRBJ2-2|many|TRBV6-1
TGTGCCAGCAGTCAAGGGCCTTGGCAGGGGGGCACCGGGGAGCTGTTTTTT
CASSQGPWQGGTGELFF
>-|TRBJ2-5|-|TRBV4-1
TGCGCCAGCAGCCAAGCCGGGCTCCAAGAGACCCAGTACTTC
CASSQAGLQETQYF
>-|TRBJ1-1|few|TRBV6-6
TGTGCCAGCAGCCCTCAGGGGAACACTGAAGCTTTCTTT
CASSPQGNTEAFF